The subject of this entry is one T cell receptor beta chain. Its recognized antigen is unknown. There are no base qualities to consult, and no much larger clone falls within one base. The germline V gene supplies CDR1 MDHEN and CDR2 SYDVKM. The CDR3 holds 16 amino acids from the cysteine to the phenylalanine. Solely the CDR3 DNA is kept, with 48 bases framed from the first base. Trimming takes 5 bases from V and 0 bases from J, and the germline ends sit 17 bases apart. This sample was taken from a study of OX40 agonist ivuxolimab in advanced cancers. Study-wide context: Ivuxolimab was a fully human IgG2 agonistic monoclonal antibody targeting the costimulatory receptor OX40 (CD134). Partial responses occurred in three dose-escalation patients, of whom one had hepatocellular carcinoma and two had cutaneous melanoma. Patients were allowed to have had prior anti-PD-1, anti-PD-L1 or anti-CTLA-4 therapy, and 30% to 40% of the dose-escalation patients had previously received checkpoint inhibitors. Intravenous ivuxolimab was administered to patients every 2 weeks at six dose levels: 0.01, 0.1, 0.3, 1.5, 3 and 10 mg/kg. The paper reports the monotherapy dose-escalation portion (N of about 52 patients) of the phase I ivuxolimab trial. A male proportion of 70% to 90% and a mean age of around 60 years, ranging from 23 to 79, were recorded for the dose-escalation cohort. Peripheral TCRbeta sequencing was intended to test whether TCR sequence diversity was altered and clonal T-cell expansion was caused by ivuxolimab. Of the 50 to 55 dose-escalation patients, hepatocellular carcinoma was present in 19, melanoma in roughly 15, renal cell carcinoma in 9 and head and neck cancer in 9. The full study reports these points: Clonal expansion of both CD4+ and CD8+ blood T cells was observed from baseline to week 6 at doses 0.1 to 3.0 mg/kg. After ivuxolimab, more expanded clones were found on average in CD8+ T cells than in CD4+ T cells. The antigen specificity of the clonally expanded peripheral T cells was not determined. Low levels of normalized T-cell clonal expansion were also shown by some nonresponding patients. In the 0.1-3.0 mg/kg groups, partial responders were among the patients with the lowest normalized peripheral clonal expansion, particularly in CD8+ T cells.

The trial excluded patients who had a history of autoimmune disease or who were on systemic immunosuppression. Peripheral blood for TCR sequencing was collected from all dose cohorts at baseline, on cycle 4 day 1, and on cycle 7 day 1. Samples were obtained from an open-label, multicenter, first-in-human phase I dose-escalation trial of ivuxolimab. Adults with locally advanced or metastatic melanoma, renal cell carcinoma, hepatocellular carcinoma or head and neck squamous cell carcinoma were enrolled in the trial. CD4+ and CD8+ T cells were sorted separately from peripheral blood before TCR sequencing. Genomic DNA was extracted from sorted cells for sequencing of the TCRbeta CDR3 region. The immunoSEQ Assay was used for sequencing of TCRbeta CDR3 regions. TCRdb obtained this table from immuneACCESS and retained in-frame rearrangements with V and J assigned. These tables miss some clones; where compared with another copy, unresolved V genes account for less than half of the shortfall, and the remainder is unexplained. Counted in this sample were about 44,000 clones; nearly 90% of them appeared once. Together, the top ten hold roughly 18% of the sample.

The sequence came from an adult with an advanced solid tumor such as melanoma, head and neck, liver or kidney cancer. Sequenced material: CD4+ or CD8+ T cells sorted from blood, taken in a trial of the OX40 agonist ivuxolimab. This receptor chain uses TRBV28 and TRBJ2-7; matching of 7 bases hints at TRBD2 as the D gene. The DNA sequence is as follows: TGTGCCAGCAGTCCCGTGGGGGGCGGGAGCTCCTACGAGCAGTACTTC. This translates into CASSPVGGGSSYEQYF.